A single sample gave rise to the 6 T cell receptor beta chains below, sequenced in a study of T cell responses to AZD1222 COVID-19 vaccine. Method: immunoSEQ multiplex PCR; TCRdb's copy keeps in-frame clones and lacks some. The sample has roughly 80,000 clones; about 82% are singletons. Source: peripheral blood, taken on day 0 of AZD1222 vaccination. The receptors here all came from an adult in good health.

The V and J genes are TRBV7-2 and TRBJ1-2; maybe TRBD1 (5 bases). Trimming cost V 3 bases and J 7 bases, with 12 bases left between them. The CDR3 has 13 amino acids. The germline V gene has CDR1 SGHTA and CDR2 FQGNSA. In DNA, the CDR3 is TGTGCCAGCAGCTTTGGCAGAGGGGCTGGCTACACCTTC. The encoded protein is CASSFGRGAGYTF.

V gene TRBV7-2 combines with J gene TRBJ1-1; possibly TRBD1 for D (5 bases). The CDR3 loop spans 16 amino acids. Trimming pared 2 bases from V and 3 bases from J, leaving 16 bases between. CDR1 SGHTA and CDR2 FQGNSA come from the germline V gene. The CDR3 loop reads CASSLLRGGADTEAFF. The CDR3 region has the DNA TGTGCCAGCAGCTTATTGAGGGGAGGGGCCGACACTGAAGCTTTCTTT. Full variable domain (missing parts from reference TRBV7-2 and TRBJ1-1): GAGVSQSPSNKVTEKGKDVELRCDPISGHTALYWYRQSLGQGLEFLIYFQGNSAPDKSGLPSDRFSAERTGGSVSTLTIQRTQQEDSAVYLCASSLLRGGADTEAFFGQGTRLTVV.

This clone was observed a few times. This chain connects TRBV9 to TRBJ1-4; 7 bases fit TRBD1. The V and J ends lost 3 bases and 8 bases, in that order; junction bases with no gene match: 10. Germline-derived CDR1 and CDR2 are SGDLS and YYNGEE. This CDR3 is built from 15 residues. CDR3 protein: CASSGLGDRDEKLFF. The CDR3 DNA reads TGTGCCAGCAGCGGGCTGGGCGACAGGGACGAAAAACTGTTTTTT.

This sequence joins TRBV4-1 and TRBJ2-7, with D possibly being TRBD1 or TRBD2 (5 bases each). CDR3 length: 15 amino acids. V shed 4 bases and J shed 0 bases, with 13 bases lying between them. Germline assignment: CDR1 MGHRA and CDR2 YSYEKL. CDR3 coding DNA: TGCGCCAGCAGCCCCAGGGAGAGAGTCTCCTACGAGCAGTACTTC. Protein: CASSPRERVSYEQYF.

This rearrangement joins TRBV4-1 to TRBJ2-1; D is possibly TRBD1 (7 bases). The germline V gene encodes CDR1 MGHRA and CDR2 YSYEKL. This CDR3 is built from 16 residues. Trimming cost V 1 base and J 7 bases, with 17 bases left between them. CDR3 in amino acids: CASSQAGVGTVNEQFF. CDR3 bases: TGCGCCAGCAGCCAAGCGGGGGTCGGGACAGTAAATGAGCAGTTCTTC.

The gene calls are TRBV10-3 and TRBJ2-7; tentatively, D is TRBD1 or TRBD2 (5 bases each). The CDR3 is 12 amino acids. Germline V gives CDR1 ENHRY, CDR2 SYGVKD. Trimming stripped 8 bases from V and 6 bases from J, with 14 bases between. The CDR3 sequence is CAIHGGSGEQYF. CDR3 sequence (DNA): TGTGCCATCCATGGGGGTAGTGGCGAGCAGTACTTC.